These 11 T cell receptor beta chains originate from one sample sequenced in a study of cytomegalovirus exposure and HLA in healthy donors. PCR employed 60 Vbeta and 13 Jbeta primers. Clones were sequenced by immunoSEQ multiplex PCR, and TCRdb holds only the in-frame ones, with some missing. This table lists fewer than 250,000 clones. Input material: PBMCs. The origin of the receptors is a woman aged 25 to 39 in good health and CMV-seropositive.

The CDR3 bases are TGTGCCAGCAGCCCTATACAGGGAACTAATGAAAAACTGTTTTTT. This gives the protein CASSPIQGTNEKLFF. The chain links TRBV5-6 to TRBJ1-4; tentative D call: TRBD1 (6 bases). The CDR3 sequence is 15 residues long. Germline V gene data show CDR1 as SGHDT and CDR2 as YYEEEE. The ends were cut back, 4 bases at V and 1 base at J, with 11 bases in the middle.

V gene TRBV10-3 combines with J gene TRBJ1-4; D might be TRBD1 (5 bases). This CDR3 has 14 amino acids. CDR1 and CDR2 from the germline V gene are ENHRY and SYGVKD. The V end lost 6 bases, the J end lost 0 bases, and 8 bases lay between the germline ends. The CDR3 DNA reads as TGTGCCATCAGCGAGACAGCAACTAATGAAAAACTGTTTTTT. This codes for CAISETATNEKLFF.

The chain joins TRBV7-9 to TRBJ1-4; a possible D gene is TRBD1 (5 bases). In germline, CDR1 is SEHNR, CDR2 FQNEAQ (reference sequence). CDR3 length: 15 amino acids. Trimming took 4 bases from V and 6 from J, leaving 15 bases between them. CDR3 residues: CASSSFKWGYEKLFF. The DNA of the CDR3 is TGTGCCAGCAGCTCATTCAAGTGGGGCTATGAAAAACTGTTTTTT.

The chain carries TRBV4-3 and TRBJ2-3; 8 bases are shared with TRBD2. The V and J ends lost 3 bases and 6 bases, in that order; junction bases with no gene match: 11. Germline CDR1 reads LGHNA; CDR2 reads YSLEER. The CDR3 sequence is 16 residues long. CDR3 sequence (DNA): TGCGCCAGCAGCCAGAGTTCGGGACTAGTGGGCGATACGCAGTATTTT. Its translation: CASSQSSGLVGDTQYF.

Concerning this clone: A junction boundary mismatches the germline segment, possibly from a read error. The same CDR3 also results from other DNA sequences found in this sample. The V call is TRBV5-1, the J call TRBJ1-1; no firm D call. In germline, CDR1 is SGHRS, CDR2 YFSETQ. The CDR3 is 14 residues long. The CDR3 region is CASSLQAPNTEAFF. In DNA form, the CDR3 reads TGCGCCAGCAGCTTGCAGGCGCCGAACACTGAGGCTTTCTTT.

The rearrangement uses TRBV5-4 and TRBJ2-7; perhaps TRBD1 as D (5 bases). Germline V gene data show CDR1 as SGHNT and CDR2 as YYREEE (reference sequence). The CDR3 runs 14 residues. Trimming removed 4 bases from V and 1 base from J, with 12 bases in between. CDR3 sequence: CASSQGSASYEQYF. CDR3 DNA: TGTGCCAGCAGCCAGGGTTCGGCGTCCTACGAGCAGTACTTC.

The chain combines TRBV28 with TRBJ1-5, with 8 bases matching TRBD1. Germline V gives CDR1 MDHEN, CDR2 SYDVKM. The V segment lost 9 bases and the J segment 3 bases; nucleotides outside the gene matches: 13. The CDR3 extends over 16 amino acids. The CDR3 region has the DNA TGTGCCAGTCTTCCATGGGGGACAGGCGACAATCAGCCCCAGCATTTT. Its protein is CASLPWGTGDNQPQHF.

The genes are TRBV9 and TRBJ2-5; 12 bases are a match to TRBD2. Germline V gene sequence: CDR1 SGDLS, CDR2 YYNGEE. The CDR3 totals 16 residues. Germline trimming cut 5 bases from V and 1 base from J; bases unmatched to any gene: 6. The CDR3 DNA reads as TGTGCCAGCAGTCCAGGACTAGCGGGAATCCAAGAGACCCAGTACTTC. It translates to CASSPGLAGIQETQYF. Filled out from reference TRBV9 and TRBJ2-5, the complete variable domain reads DSGVTQTPKHLITATGQRVTLRCSPRSGDLSVYWYQQSLDQGLQFLIQYYNGEERAKGNILERFSAQQFPDLHSELNLSSLELGDSALYFCASSPGLAGIQETQYFGPGTRLLVL.

V usage is TRBV27 and J usage is TRBJ2-7; D is perhaps TRBD2 (5 bases). This CDR3 has 13 amino acids. Trimming removed 11 bases from V and 3 bases from J, with 17 bases in between. Germline V lookup: CDR1 MNHEY, CDR2 SMNVEV (reference sequence). The CDR3 nucleotides are TGTGCCGCCAGCAACACGGCGGGCTACGAGCAGTACTTC. Amino acids: CAASNTAGYEQYF.

The chain couples TRBV19 to TRBJ2-5, with TRBD2 identical over 9 bases. Judging by the DNA end, TRBJ2-7 fits better; the J call may be wrong. The CDR3 spans 14 residues. Germline loops: CDR1 LNHDA, CDR2 SQIVND (reference sequence). The CDR3 DNA sequence: TGTGCCAGTAGTCCGGGACTAGCTGGCTACGAGCAGTACTTC. It encodes CASSPGLAGYEQYF.

The chain uses TRBV9 and TRBJ2-6; maybe TRBD2 (7 bases). CDR3 size: 17 residues. Trimming shortened V by 6 bases and J by 0 bases, and 16 bases separated the two germline ends. The germline V gene encodes CDR1 SGDLS and CDR2 YYNGEE. The CDR3 here is CASTHGGASSGANVLTF. The DNA of the CDR3 is TGTGCCAGCACCCATGGGGGGGCCTCCTCTGGGGCCAACGTCCTGACTTTC.